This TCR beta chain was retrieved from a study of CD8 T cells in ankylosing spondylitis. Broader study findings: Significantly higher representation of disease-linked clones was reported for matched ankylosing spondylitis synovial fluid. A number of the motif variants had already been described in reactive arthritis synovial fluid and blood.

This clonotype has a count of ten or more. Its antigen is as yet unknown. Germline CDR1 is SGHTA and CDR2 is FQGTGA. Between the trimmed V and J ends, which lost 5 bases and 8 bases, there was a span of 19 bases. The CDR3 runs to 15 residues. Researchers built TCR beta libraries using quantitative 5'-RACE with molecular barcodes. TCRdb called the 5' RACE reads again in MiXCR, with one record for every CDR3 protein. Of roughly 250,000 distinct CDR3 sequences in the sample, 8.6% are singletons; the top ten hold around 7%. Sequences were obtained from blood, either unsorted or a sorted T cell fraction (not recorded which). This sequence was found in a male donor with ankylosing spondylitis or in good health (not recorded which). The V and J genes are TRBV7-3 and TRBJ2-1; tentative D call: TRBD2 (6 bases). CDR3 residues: CASSPGMEGFDEQFF. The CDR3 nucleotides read TGTGCCAGCAGCCCAGGGATGGAGGGGTTCGATGAGCAGTTCTTC.